Listed below are T cell receptor beta chains from one sample, sequenced in a study of blood T cell repertoires in COVID-19. Libraries were prepared by immunoSEQ multiplex PCR; TCRdb keeps only in-frame clonotypes and omits some of them. The sample comprises about 440,000 clones, around 88% of which are singletons, and 4.3% rests with the top ten. Sequencing was carried out using peripheral blood. The receptors were gathered from a woman younger than 45 with acute or convalescent COVID-19. Both conserved end residues are part of each CDR3. The D gene is left open where the match is weak. Rows give clone size only sometimes, using once, few, many, or a class for an expanded clone.

d_call	clone_size	v_call	cdr3_length	j_call	cdr3_nt	cdr3_aa
.	.	TRBV9	15	TRBJ2-1	TGTGCCAGCAGCGTAGCGATCGGACAGAACAATGAGCAGTTCTTC	CASSVAIGQNNEQFF
.	.	TRBV18	14	TRBJ2-7	TGTGCCAGCTCGCAGACACCCTCCTCAGGCGAGCAGTACTTC	CASSQTPSSGEQYF
TRBD2	.	TRBV2	15	TRBJ2-3	TGTGCCAGCAGTCGGGGACTAGACCTCACAGATACGCAGTATTTT	CASSRGLDLTDTQYF
.	.	TRBV18	18	TRBJ2-1	TGTGCCAGCTCACGTCTCCGGGACACAACGCGGGCACCCAATGAGCAGTTCTTC	CASSRLRDTTRAPNEQFF
TRBD2	.	TRBV10-3	14	TRBJ2-5	TGTGCCACTGGGACTAGGGGGTCCCAGGAGACCCAGTACTTC	CATGTRGSQETQYF
.	.	TRBV11-2	15	TRBJ2-1	TGTGCCAGCAGCTTAGAGGACACAGGGTACAATGAGCAGTTCTTC	CASSLEDTGYNEQFF
.	.	TRBV10-3	13	TRBJ2-7	TGTGCCATCAGTGACGGCAGGGGAGACGAGCAGTACTTC	CAISDGRGDEQYF
.	.	TRBV30	10	TRBJ1-3	TGTGCCTGGAAAGGAGACACCATATATTTT	CAWKGDTIYF
.	.	TRBV2	15	TRBJ1-6	TGTGCCAGCAGTGGAGCACAGGGAAATAATTCACCCCTCCACTTT	CASSGAQGNNSPLHF
TRBD1	.	TRBV24-1	14	TRBJ1-2	TGTGCCACCAGTGACAGCGGGACAGGTCTTGGCTACACCTTC	CATSDSGTGLGYTF
.	.	TRBV2	14	TRBJ1-4	TGTGCCAGCAGGCCCGGACAACTGGGCGAAAAACTGTTTTTT	CASRPGQLGEKLFF
.	.	TRBV5-1	16	TRBJ1-3	TGCGCCAGCAGCTTAGACGACAGGAGGTCTGGAAACACCATATATTTT	CASSLDDRRSGNTIYF
.	.	TRBV2	15	TRBJ1-5	TGTGCCAGCAGGAAGGGAGGGACTGCCAATCAGCCCCAGCATTTT	CASRKGGTANQPQHF
.	few	TRBV7-6	15	TRBJ1-6	TGTGCCAGCAGCCCGGGGGGTCCCGGGGCGCCCCCCCTCCACTTT	CASSPGGPGAPPLHF
.	.	TRBV19	16	TRBJ2-2	TGTGCCAGTAGTCAGTGGGCAAACGCGAACACCGGGGAGCTGTTTTTT	CASSQWANANTGELFF
TRBD1	.	TRBV5-1	14	TRBJ2-1	TGCGCCAGCAGCCCACAGACAGGGGCCAATGAGCAGTTCTTC	CASSPQTGANEQFF
.	once	TRBV7-9	14	TRBJ1-5	TGTGCCAGCAGCTCAGCAGGGGGCAATCAGCCCCAGCATTTT	CASSSAGGNQPQHF
TRBD1	.	TRBV19	14	TRBJ2-7	TGTGCCAGTAGTGCCCGGACAGGGGAAAGCGAGCAGTACTTC	CASSARTGESEQYF
.	.	TRBV3-1/TRBV3-2	15	TRBJ1-6	TGTGCCAGCAGCCGTGAACAGGGTAACAATTCACCCCTCCACTTT	CASSREQGNNSPLHF
TRBD1	.	TRBV6-5	13	TRBJ1-2	TGTGCCAGCAGTACAGGGGCATACTATGGCTACACCTTC	CASSTGAYYGYTF
.	.	TRBV19	13	TRBJ2-7	TGTGCCAGAAACTGGACAGCTCTGTACGAGCAGTACTTC	CARNWTALYEQYF
.	.	TRBV24-1	13	TRBJ2-7	TGTGCCACCAGTAGTGGCCGTCACTACGAGCAGTACTTC	CATSSGRHYEQYF
TRBD1	few	TRBV19	15	TRBJ2-1	TGTGCCAGCCTCGGGACAGGGCTATTGGACAATGAGCAGTTCTTC	CASLGTGLLDNEQFF
.	.	TRBV27	14	TRBJ1-2	TGTGCCAGCAGTCTCCGGGGGTCTGTCTATGGCTACACCTTC	CASSLRGSVYGYTF
.	.	TRBV19	12	TRBJ1-4	TGTGCCAGTAGTATGACTTATGGTGAACTGTTTTTT	CASSMTYGELFF
TRBD1	.	TRBV4-1	17	TRBJ2-1	TGCGCCAGCAGCCAAGTGGGCAGGGGGCCTACCTACAATGAGCAGTTCTTC	CASSQVGRGPTYNEQFF
TRBD2	.	TRBV7-3	15	TRBJ2-3	TGTGCCAGCAGCTTTGGCGGGGGGAGGTCAGATACGCAGTATTTT	CASSFGGGRSDTQYF
.	.	TRBV6-5	11	TRBJ1-1	TGTGCCAGCAAAGACAGGAATGAAGCTTTCTTT	CASKDRNEAFF
TRBD2	.	TRBV11-1	15	TRBJ2-5	TGTGCCAGCAGCTTAAGCGGGGCTGAACCAGAGACCCAGTACTTC	CASSLSGAEPETQYF
.	.	TRBV21-1	15	TRBJ1-2	TGTGCCAGCCATTTAGTGGGGCCAGGGGTTTATGGCTACACCTTC	CASHLVGPGVYGYTF
TRBD1	.	TRBV7-9	14	TRBJ2-7	TGTGCCAGCACCCGGACAGGGGAGCGCTACGAGCAGTACTTC	CASTRTGERYEQYF
TRBD1	.	TRBV5-6	14	TRBJ2-5	TGTGCCAGCAGCTCGGGACAGGGGGGTCAGACCCAGTACTTC	CASSSGQGGQTQYF
.	.	TRBV11-2	13	TRBJ2-1	TGTGCCAGCAGCTTAGACGTTAGAACTGAGCAGTTCTTC	CASSLDVRTEQFF
.	.	TRBV5-5	13	TRBJ1-1	TGTGCCAGCAGCTCGACACCGAACACTGAAGCTTTCTTT	CASSSTPNTEAFF
TRBD1	.	TRBV28	14	TRBJ1-1	TGTGCCAGCAGTCCCGGGACAGTTAACACTGAAGCTTTCTTT	CASSPGTVNTEAFF
TRBD2	.	TRBV19	15	TRBJ2-7	TGTGCCAGTAGAAGTATGAGCGGGGGAACCTACGAGCAGTACTTC	CASRSMSGGTYEQYF
.	.	TRBV12-3/TRBV12-4	12	TRBJ1-2	TGTGCCAGCGGTGACAGGACCCTTGGCTACACCTTC	CASGDRTLGYTF
TRBD2	.	TRBV24-1	17	TRBJ2-2	TGTGCCACCAGTGACCGGACTAGTGTCGCGAACACCGGGGAGCTGTTTTTT	CATSDRTSVANTGELFF
TRBD1	.	TRBV18	15	TRBJ1-1	TGTGCCAGCTCACCGGACAGGGAATTGAACACTGAAGCTTTCTTT	CASSPDRELNTEAFF
.	few	TRBV18	16	TRBJ2-1	TGTGCCAGCTCACCGACACTCGGGGGGCGGTACAATGAGCAGTTCTTC	CASSPTLGGRYNEQFF
TRBD2	.	TRBV4-1	15	TRBJ2-5	TGCGCCAGCAGCCCCGGGGGGGAATCTGTGGAGACCCAGTACTTC	CASSPGGESVETQYF
.	.	TRBV24-1	15	TRBJ1-5	TGTGCCACCAGACTCTCGACAGGAGACAATCAGCCCCAGCATTTT	CATRLSTGDNQPQHF
TRBD1	.	TRBV5-1	15	TRBJ1-5	TGCGCCAGCAGCCCCGGACAGGGTAGTATTCAGCCCCAGCATTTT	CASSPGQGSIQPQHF
TRBD1	.	TRBV28	15	TRBJ1-1	TGTGCCAGCAGTCTGTCCCGGACAGGGTTCACTGAAGCTTTCTTT	CASSLSRTGFTEAFF
.	once	TRBV12-3/TRBV12-4	13	TRBJ2-3	TGTGCCAGCAGAGCGGTTAACACAGATACGCAGTATTTT	CASRAVNTDTQYF
.	once	TRBV9	17	TRBJ2-3	TGTGCCAGCAGCGTAAGGACTATACTTTTCGGGACAGATACGCAGTATTTT	CASSVRTILFGTDTQYF
TRBD1	.	TRBV4-1	15	TRBJ1-2	TGCGCCAGCAGCCAACCGTTACAGGGGTATTATGGCTACACCTTC	CASSQPLQGYYGYTF
.	.	TRBV3-1/TRBV3-2	16	TRBJ2-2	TGTGCCAGCTCGAACGAGGGGGGGCTAGGTACCGGGGAGCTGTTTTTT	CASSNEGGLGTGELFF
.	few	TRBV19	14	TRBJ1-2	TGTGCCAGTAGTAATACACCAGGGGCCTATGGCTACACCTTC	CASSNTPGAYGYTF
TRBD2	.	TRBV5-1	15	TRBJ2-5	TGCGCCAGCAGCTTGTTGTGGCTAGCGGGAGAGACCCAGTACTTC	CASSLLWLAGETQYF